This T cell receptor beta chain comes out of a study of early T cells in non-severe SARS-CoV-2 infection. Study results and limitations: Database matching using VDJdb favored anti-spike CD8 responses, with private and CD4 specificities left missing.

Only a few counts were recorded for this clonotype. Its antigen is not known. TCRdb analysed the 5' RACE reads with MiXCR anew, one entry per CDR3 protein. The data contain fewer than 35,000 distinct CDR3 sequences, approximately 5.9% of them seen just once; the ten biggest clones take up 5% to 7.5%. The CDR3 is 14 residues long. Germline V lookup: CDR1 SNHLY, CDR2 FYNNEI. V shed 3 bases and J 7 bases; nucleotides not matched to a gene: 2. The TCR originated in an adult who was a healthcare worker with PCR-confirmed SARS-CoV-2 infection or an uninfected control (not recorded which). The chain joins TRBV2 to TRBJ2-1, with 11 nucleotides matching TRBD1. Sequencing was carried out using whole blood. CDR3 loop: CASSEGTGGNEQFF. CDR3 coding DNA: TGTGCCAGCAGTGAGGGGACAGGGGGTAATGAGCAGTTCTTC.